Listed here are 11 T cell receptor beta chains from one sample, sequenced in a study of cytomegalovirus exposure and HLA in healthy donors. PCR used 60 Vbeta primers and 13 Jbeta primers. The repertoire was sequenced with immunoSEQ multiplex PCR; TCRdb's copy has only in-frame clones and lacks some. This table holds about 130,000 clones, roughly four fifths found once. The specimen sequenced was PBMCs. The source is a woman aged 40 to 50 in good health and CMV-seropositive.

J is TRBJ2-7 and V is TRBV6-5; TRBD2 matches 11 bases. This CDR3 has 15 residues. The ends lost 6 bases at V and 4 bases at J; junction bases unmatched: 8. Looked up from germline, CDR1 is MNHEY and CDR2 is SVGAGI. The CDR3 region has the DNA TGTGCCAGCAGAATGGGGACTAGCGGAGTATACGAGCAGTACTTC. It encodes CASRMGTSGVYEQYF.

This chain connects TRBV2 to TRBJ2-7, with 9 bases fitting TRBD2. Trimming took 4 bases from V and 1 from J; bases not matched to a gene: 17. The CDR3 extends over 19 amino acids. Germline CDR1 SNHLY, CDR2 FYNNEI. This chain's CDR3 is CASSGRPTSGLSKSYEQYF. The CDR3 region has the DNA TGTGCCAGCAGTGGAAGGCCGACTAGCGGTCTCAGTAAGTCCTACGAGCAGTACTTC.

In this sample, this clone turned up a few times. The CDR3, as DNA: TGTGCCAGCAGCTCAGAGACCGCCGGCCGGGGTCAGCCCCAGCATTTT. Translated, it gives CASSSETAGRGQPQHF. The chain joins TRBV5-6 to TRBJ1-5; D is unclear. The CDR3 runs to 16 residues. CDR1 is SGHDT, CDR2 YYEEEE, per germline. V lost 3 bases, J lost 6 bases, and 19 bases lay in between.

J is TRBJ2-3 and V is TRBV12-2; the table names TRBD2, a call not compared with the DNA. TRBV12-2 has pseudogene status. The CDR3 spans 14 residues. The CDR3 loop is CASPGGSLTDTKYF. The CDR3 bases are TGTGCAAGTCCGGGCGGGAGCCTAACAGATACGAAGTATTTT.

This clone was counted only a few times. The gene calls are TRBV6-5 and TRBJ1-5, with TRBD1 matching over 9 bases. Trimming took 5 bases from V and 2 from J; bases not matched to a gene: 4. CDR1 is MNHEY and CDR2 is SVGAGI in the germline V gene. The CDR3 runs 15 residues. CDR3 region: CASSPTGGGNQPQHF. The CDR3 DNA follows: TGTGCCAGCAGTCCTACAGGGGGCGGCAATCAGCCCCAGCATTTT.

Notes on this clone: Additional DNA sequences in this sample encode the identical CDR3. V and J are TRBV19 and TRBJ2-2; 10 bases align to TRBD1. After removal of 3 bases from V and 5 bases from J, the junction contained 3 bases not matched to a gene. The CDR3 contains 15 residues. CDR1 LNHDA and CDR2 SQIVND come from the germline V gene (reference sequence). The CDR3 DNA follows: TGTGCCAGTAGTATGGACAGGGGGTTAACCGGGGAGCTGTTTTTT. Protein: CASSMDRGLTGELFF.

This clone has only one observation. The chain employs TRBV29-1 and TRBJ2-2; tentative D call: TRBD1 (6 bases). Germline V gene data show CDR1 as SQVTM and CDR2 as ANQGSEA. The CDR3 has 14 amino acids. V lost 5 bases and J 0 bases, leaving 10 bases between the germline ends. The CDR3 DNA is TGCAGCGTTCACAGGGACCCGAACACCGGGGAGCTGTTTTTT. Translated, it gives CSVHRDPNTGELFF.

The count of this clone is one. In DNA, the CDR3 is TGCGCCAGCAGCCAAGATGGGCCTCCGGGAACTTACTCTGGGGCCAACGTCCTGACTTTC. It specifies CASSQDGPPGTYSGANVLTF. The V and J genes are TRBV4-3 and TRBJ2-6; maybe TRBD2 (5 bases). In germline, CDR1 is LGHNA, CDR2 YSLEER. CDR3 length equals 20 residues. The germline V and J ends were trimmed by 0 bases and 0 bases, with 18 bases remaining between them.

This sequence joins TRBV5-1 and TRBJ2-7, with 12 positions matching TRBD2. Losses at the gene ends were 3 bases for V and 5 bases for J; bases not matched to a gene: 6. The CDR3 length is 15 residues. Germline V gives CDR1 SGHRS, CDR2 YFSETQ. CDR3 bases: TGCGCCAGCAGCTGGACTAGCGGGAACAAAGACGAGCAGTACTTC. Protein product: CASSWTSGNKDEQYF.

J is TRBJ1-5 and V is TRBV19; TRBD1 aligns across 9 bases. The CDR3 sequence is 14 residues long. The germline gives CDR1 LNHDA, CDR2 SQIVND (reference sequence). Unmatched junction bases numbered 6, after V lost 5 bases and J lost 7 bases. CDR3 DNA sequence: TGTGCCAGTAGTCGGACAGGGGAGGGCCAGCCCCAGCATTTT. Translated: CASSRTGEGQPQHF.

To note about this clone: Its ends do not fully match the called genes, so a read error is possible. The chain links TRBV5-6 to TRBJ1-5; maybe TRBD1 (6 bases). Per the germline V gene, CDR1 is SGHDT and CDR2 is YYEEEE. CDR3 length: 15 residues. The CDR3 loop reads CASSLGGGSNQPQHF. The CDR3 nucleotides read TGTGCCAGCAGTTTGGGAGGGGGTAGCAATCAGCCCCAGCATTTT.